The 18 T cell receptor beta chains below come from one sample, sequenced in a study of blood T cells in healthy people across ages. PCR was performed a second time for 7 to 11 cycles using a sample-barcoded 5' primer and a J-beta primer mix. TCRdb re-analysed the 5' RACE reads in MiXCR, keeping a single row per CDR3 protein. The table records around 1,500,000 distinct CDR3 sequences, approximately 40% of them present only once. Sequencing used blood. All receptors come from a woman aged 18-35 years in good health.

There are a few counts of this clonotype. The V and J genes are TRBV20-1 and TRBJ2-7; a possible D gene is TRBD1 (5 bases). The CDR3 is 14 amino acids. The V gene's germline CDR1 is DFQATT and CDR2 SNEGSKA (reference sequence). The V end was cut by 3 bases, the J end by 3 bases, with 15 bases between. The CDR3 sequence is CSASGGASHYEQYF. The CDR3 DNA follows: TGCAGTGCTAGTGGTGGGGCTTCCCACTACGAGCAGTACTTC.

The chain is built from TRBV7-2 and TRBJ2-5; D unresolved. CDR3 length: 13 residues. The germline gives CDR1 SGHTA, CDR2 FQGNSA. Deletions cut 7 bases from V and 4 bases from J, with 13 bases between. This CDR3 reads CASTLSPGETQYF. CDR3 bases: TGTGCCAGCACGCTTTCACCGGGAGAGACCCAGTACTTC.

The rearrangement links TRBV20-1 to TRBJ2-7; weak D call: TRBD2 (5 bases). The germline CDR1 and CDR2 sequences are DFQATT and SNEGSKA (reference sequence). The CDR3 has 13 residues. Trimming left V 0 bases short and J 9 bases short, with 15 bases between. CDR3 sequence reads: CSAREGRGYGQYF. The CDR3 bases are TGCAGTGCTAGAGAGGGCAGAGGGTATGGGCAGTACTTC.

V gene TRBV3-1 combines with J gene TRBJ1-1; D perhaps matches TRBD1 (6 bases). There are 14 residues in the CDR3. Per the germline V gene, CDR1 is LGHDT and CDR2 is YNNKEL (reference sequence). V was clipped by 4 bases and J by 5 bases, with 14 bases between them. The CDR3, as DNA: TGTGCCAGCAGCCTTTCAGGGGAAGGGACTGAAGCTTTCTTT. Amino acid sequence: CASSLSGEGTEAFF.

This chain joins TRBV27 and TRBJ2-2; no reliable D call. Germline-derived CDR1 and CDR2 are MNHEY and SMNVEV (reference sequence). V lost 4 bases and J 2 bases, leaving 11 bases between the germline ends. CDR3 size: 15 residues. CDR3 region: CASSSNYPNTGELFF. In DNA form, the CDR3 reads TGTGCCAGCAGTTCGAACTACCCAAACACCGGGGAGCTGTTTTTT.

This clonotype turned up a few times. This chain joins TRBV9 and TRBJ2-1; no clear D. With 3 bases removed from V and 10 bases from J, the gap between germline ends came to 17 bases. Per the germline V gene, CDR1 is SGDLS and CDR2 is YYNGEE. The CDR3 totals 14 residues. In nucleotides, the CDR3 is TGTGCCAGCAGCGCCGGTGAGTACTTCGAGGAGCAGTTCTTC. The encoded protein is CASSAGEYFEEQFF.

This clonotype was counted between two and nine times. The genes are TRBV6-1 and TRBJ1-2; D is ambiguous. V was shortened by 4 bases and J by 5 bases, with 17 bases between the two germline ends. Germline lookup yields CDR1 MNHNS and CDR2 SASEGT. The CDR3 has 15 residues. For the CDR3, the DNA is TGTGCCAGCAGTGTTGGGGTAGGGAGGGAGTATGGCTACACCTTC. Translating it yields CASSVGVGREYGYTF.

The chain employs TRBV10-3 and TRBJ2-1; D call uncertain. The germline V gene encodes CDR1 ENHRY and CDR2 SYGVKD. Trimming cost V 10 bases and J 5 bases, with 9 bases left between them. The CDR3 covers 11 residues. This chain's CDR3 is CATQADNEQFF. The CDR3 bases are TGTGCCACGCAGGCAGACAATGAGCAGTTCTTC.

V is TRBV20-1 and J is TRBJ2-7, with 8 nucleotides matching TRBD2. The CDR3 has 14 residues. Trimming took 3 bases from V and 7 from J; bases not matched to a gene: 11. Per germline, CDR1 DFQATT and CDR2 SNEGSKA (reference sequence). CDR3 in DNA: TGCAGTGCTAGGATATCAGCGGGAGTGGGGGAGCAGTACTTC. This sequence encodes CSARISAGVGEQYF.

The V gene is TRBV5-1, the J gene TRBJ2-5, with D perhaps TRBD1 (7 bases). The end of the DNA fits TRBJ2-7 better, so the J call may be wrong. CDR1 is SGHRS and CDR2 is YFSETQ in the germline V gene. This CDR3 comprises 15 residues. In DNA, the CDR3 is TGCGCCAGCAGCGATTGGACAGGCCGGGGGTACGAGCAGTACTTC. Amino acids: CASSDWTGRGYEQYF.

The gene calls are TRBV6-5 and TRBJ1-3, with D unresolved. CDR1 and CDR2 (germline): MNHEY, SVGAGI. V gave up 0 bases and J gave up 4 bases, with 4 bases separating them. The CDR3 is 13 residues long. The CDR3 DNA reads as TGTGCCAGCAGTTACTCGCAAGGAAACACCATATATTTT. This sequence encodes CASSYSQGNTIYF.

This clonotype was observed a few times. The J gene is TRBJ2-3, the V gene TRBV24-1; D gene ambiguous. Trimming shortened V by 3 bases and J by 4 bases, and 10 bases separated the two germline ends. The CDR3 is 14 residues long. The V gene's germline CDR1 is KGHDR and CDR2 SFDVKD. The CDR3 nucleotides read TGTGCCACCAGTGATACGGTTGGGGCAGATACGCAGTATTTT. Amino acids: CATSDTVGADTQYF.

This clonotype was counted only a few times. The chain carries TRBV20-1 and TRBJ2-7, with 7 bases matching TRBD1. The CDR3 totals 13 residues. Germline V gives CDR1 DFQATT, CDR2 SNEGSKA (reference sequence). The trim removed 3 bases at V and 3 bases at J, leaving 5 bases unmatched. The chain's CDR3 is CSASGTENYEQYF. In DNA form, the CDR3 reads TGCAGTGCTAGCGGGACAGAAAACTACGAGCAGTACTTC.

This clonotype was detected a few times. The chain combines TRBV20-1 with TRBJ1-5; D remains ambiguous. Germline V gene lookup returns CDR1 DFQATT and CDR2 SNEGSKA (reference sequence). The CDR3 spans 15 residues. With 1 base removed from V and 2 bases from J, the gap between germline ends came to 12 bases. The CDR3 nucleotides are TGCAGTGCTAGAGTCTTTGGGCCAGGCAATCAGCCCCAGCATTTT. Its protein product is CSARVFGPGNQPQHF.

This clonotype was counted many times. The V gene is TRBV20-1, the J gene TRBJ2-7; tentatively, D is TRBD1 (6 bases). This CDR3 region has 14 residues. The V gene's germline CDR1 is DFQATT and CDR2 SNEGSKA (reference sequence). V shed 4 bases and J shed 0 bases, with 13 bases lying between them. In nucleotides, the CDR3 is TGCAGTGCTACCTACGGACAGAACTCCTACGAGCAGTACTTC. This sequence encodes CSATYGQNSYEQYF.

This clonotype has only a few counts. J is TRBJ2-3 and V is TRBV12-3 or TRBV12-4, with 9 bases lining up with TRBD2. The length of the CDR3 is 16 residues. The V gene end was trimmed by 6 bases and the J gene end by 3 bases; junction bases not matched to a gene: 10. In DNA, the CDR3 is TGTGCCAGCAGCGATTTGGGGACTAGCAAGACAGATACGCAGTATTTT. Its protein is CASSDLGTSKTDTQYF.

The chain uses TRBV20-1 and TRBJ1-2; TRBD1 agrees at 7 bases. Trimming at V came to 6 bases and at J to 4 bases, leaving 5 bases not matched to a gene. CDR1 and CDR2 (germline): DFQATT, SNEGSKA (reference sequence). The CDR3 is 12 residues long. The CDR3 DNA reads as TGCAGTGCGGAGAGGACAGGCTATGGCTACACCTTC. The encoded protein is CSAERTGYGYTF.

The chain is built from TRBV2 and TRBJ1-5; 9 bases line up with TRBD1. J was trimmed by 6 bases and V by 4 bases; bases with no gene match: 4. The CDR3 spans 14 residues. CDR1 is SNHLY, CDR2 FYNNEI, per germline. The CDR3 nucleotides read TGTGCCAGCAGTGGGGGACAGGGAATTCAGCCCCAGCATTTT. It translates to CASSGGQGIQPQHF.